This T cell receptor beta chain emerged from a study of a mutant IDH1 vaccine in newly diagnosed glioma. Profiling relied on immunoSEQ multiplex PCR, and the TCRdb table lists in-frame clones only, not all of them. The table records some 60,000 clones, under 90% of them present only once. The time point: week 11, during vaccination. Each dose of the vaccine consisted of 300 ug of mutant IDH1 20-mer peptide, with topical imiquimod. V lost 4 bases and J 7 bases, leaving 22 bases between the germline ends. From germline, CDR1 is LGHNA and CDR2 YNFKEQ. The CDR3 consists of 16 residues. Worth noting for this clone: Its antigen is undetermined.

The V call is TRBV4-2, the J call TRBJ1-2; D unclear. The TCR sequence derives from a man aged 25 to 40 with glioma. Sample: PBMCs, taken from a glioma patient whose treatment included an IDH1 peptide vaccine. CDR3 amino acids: CASSRPDEGRGGGYTF. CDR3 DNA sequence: TGTGCCAGCAGCCGCCCCGATGAGGGAAGAGGAGGTGGCTACACCTTC.